This record looks at one TCR beta chain sequence and its context. Its antigen is as yet unknown. This CDR3 is 14 amino acids long. V was clipped by 4 bases and J by 9 bases; unmatched bases: 11. CDR1 is SGHTA and CDR2 is FQGTGA in the germline V gene. This entry comes from a study of shared clonotypes between healthy human individuals. Study summary: In total, the donors were a couple of women and a few men aged 18 to 49. The plates for each donor numbered three CD4 naive, three CD4 memory, two CD8 naive and one CD8 memory.

Libraries were prepared by immunoSEQ multiplex PCR; TCRdb keeps only in-frame clonotypes and omits some of them. The table includes around 1.4 million clones, approximately 98.5% detected once. Notes on the study in general: What rarefaction showed was incomplete sorted-subset sequencing despite large depth.

The receptor's source is a man in his thirties or forties in good health. This sequence joins TRBV7-3 and TRBJ2-5, with TRBD1 matching over 7 bases. Input material: naive CD4+ T cells sorted from blood. Subset of the sample: CD45RA+ positively selected. CDR3 DNA sequence: TGTGCCAGCAGCTCAGGGACAGCTAAAGGGGCCCAGTACTTC. Translated: CASSSGTAKGAQYF.